One and the same sample provided the 14 T cell receptor beta chains below, sequenced in a study of early T cells in non-severe SARS-CoV-2 infection. TCRdb analysed the 5' RACE reads with MiXCR anew, one entry per CDR3 protein. This sample carries approximately 110,000 distinct CDR3 sequences, more than 13% of them seen once, and the ten largest clones take just over 20%. What was sequenced was whole blood. The receptors originated from an adult who was a healthcare worker with PCR-confirmed SARS-CoV-2 infection or an uninfected control (not recorded which).

This clonotype was observed many times. V and J are TRBV5-1 and TRBJ2-1; 9 positions agree with TRBD1. Germline values: CDR1 SGHRS, CDR2 YFSETQ. The ends lost 5 bases at V and 1 base at J; junction bases unmatched: 10. The CDR3 loop spans 17 amino acids. CDR3 sequence: CASSGGYRGRSYNEQFF. For the CDR3, the DNA is TGCGCCAGCAGTGGGGGCTACAGGGGGCGATCCTACAATGAGCAGTTCTTC.

This clonotype has only a few counts. V usage is TRBV5-4 and J usage is TRBJ2-5; 12 bases are shared with TRBD1. Germline V gene lookup returns CDR1 SGHNT and CDR2 YYREEE (reference sequence). After removal of 3 bases from V and 5 bases from J, the junction contained 5 bases not matched to a gene. This CDR3 comprises 15 residues. The CDR3 DNA reads TGTGCCAGCAGCTCTGGGGGACAGGGGGCCGAGACCCAGTACTTC. It translates to CASSSGGQGAETQYF.

This clonotype came up many times. The CDR3 spells CASSILAGEAGQAQYF. CDR3 sequence (DNA): TGTGCCAGTAGTATACTAGCGGGGGAAGCCGGGCAGGCCCAGTACTTC. The chain has TRBV19 and TRBJ2-5; 10 bases map to TRBD2. The V gene's germline CDR1 is LNHDA and CDR2 SQIVND (reference sequence). Trimming at V came to 2 bases and at J to 9 bases, leaving 12 bases not matched to a gene. CDR3 length: 16 residues.

V gene TRBV11-2 combines with J gene TRBJ2-7, with 12 nucleotides matching TRBD2. CDR3 length: 14 amino acids. V trimming: 5 bases; J trimming: 4 bases; junction bases outside the gene matches: 3. Germline lookup yields CDR1 SGHAT and CDR2 FQNNGV. CDR3 coding DNA: TGTGCCAGCAGCGCTAGCGGGGGGGAATACGAGCAGTACTTC. Amino acids: CASSASGGEYEQYF.

The rearrangement joins TRBV12-3 or TRBV12-4 to TRBJ1-1, with unresolved D. This CDR3 spans 14 amino acids. V shed 3 bases and J shed 3 bases, with 11 bases lying between them. This CDR3 reads CASSLSSSYTEAFF. For the CDR3, the DNA is TGTGCCAGCAGTTTGTCCTCTTCCTACACTGAAGCTTTCTTT.

In its sample, this clonotype was seen many times. The chain links TRBV29-1 to TRBJ1-5, with D hard to call. V dropped 6 bases and J dropped 1 base, with 13 bases sitting between them. The CDR3 totals 14 residues. The V gene's germline CDR1 is SQVTM and CDR2 ANQGSEA. The CDR3 nucleotides read TGCAGCGTCGCTGAGAGTCCGAGCAATCAGCCCCAGCATTTT. It specifies CSVAESPSNQPQHF.

This rearrangement joins TRBV2 to TRBJ2-1; D not certain. Per germline, CDR1 SNHLY and CDR2 FYNNEI. Deletions cut 2 bases from V and 6 bases from J, with 8 bases between. CDR3 length: 13 amino acids. CDR3 protein: CASSEQQINEQFF. The CDR3 bases are TGTGCCAGCAGTGAACAACAGATCAATGAGCAGTTCTTC.

The chain joins TRBV9 to TRBJ2-1; no reliable D call. The germline V gene encodes CDR1 SGDLS and CDR2 YYNGEE. The CDR3 sequence is 11 residues long. V lost 4 bases and J lost 12, with 11 bases in between. The CDR3 DNA reads as TGTGCCAGCAGCCCCGGTGGTACGCAGTTCTTC. This gives the protein CASSPGGTQFF.

V usage is TRBV6-1 and J usage is TRBJ2-3, with D unresolved. The CDR3 runs to 15 residues. Per the germline V gene, CDR1 is MNHNS and CDR2 is SASEGT. V lost 2 bases to trimming and J lost 0 bases, with 9 bases between them. DNA for the CDR3: TGTGCCAGCAGTGAACAGCCCCTTAGCACAGATACGCAGTATTTT. Amino acids: CASSEQPLSTDTQYF.

This clonotype occurred a few times. The J gene is TRBJ2-7, the V gene TRBV20-1; possible D gene TRBD2, 7 bases. The germline gives CDR1 DFQATT, CDR2 SNEGSKA (reference sequence). This CDR3 has 13 residues. Trimming took 6 bases from V and 5 from J, leaving 17 bases between them. The CDR3 loop reads CSAVGGARDEQYF. The CDR3 coding sequence is TGCAGTGCAGTTGGGGGGGCTCGGGACGAGCAGTACTTC.

In its sample, this clonotype was seen many times. This chain joins TRBV7-9 and TRBJ2-7; 7 bases are shared with TRBD1. CDR1 and CDR2 from the germline V gene are SEHNR and FQNEAQ (reference sequence). This CDR3 has 14 amino acids. V lost 8 bases and J lost 5; bases outside the gene matches: 12. The CDR3 DNA sequence: TGTGCCAGCTCTAAGACAGGGCTGAGCAACGAGCAGTACTTC. It yields the protein CASSKTGLSNEQYF.

J is TRBJ2-5 and V is TRBV20-1, with D possibly matching TRBD2 (6 bases). Germline V gene data show CDR1 as DFQATT and CDR2 as SNEGSKA (reference sequence). Trimming pared 0 bases from V and 2 bases from J, leaving 16 bases between. The CDR3 extends over 16 amino acids. This chain's CDR3 is CSAREALAGRQETQYF. The DNA of the CDR3 is TGCAGTGCTAGAGAAGCACTGGCGGGGAGACAAGAGACCCAGTACTTC.

This clonotype has just a few counts. The V call is TRBV29-1, the J call TRBJ1-2; a possible D gene is TRBD1 (5 bases). V was trimmed by 6 bases and J by 2 bases, leaving 16 bases between them. The CDR3 is made up of 14 amino acids. Germline loops: CDR1 SQVTM, CDR2 ANQGSEA. This chain's CDR3 is CSVPQGSSNYGYTF. The CDR3 region has the DNA TGCAGCGTACCGCAGGGTAGTTCCAACTATGGCTACACCTTC.

This clonotype occurred a few times. The chain carries TRBV3-1 and TRBJ1-2; 7 bases align to TRBD1. Germline CDR1 and CDR2: LGHDT and YNNKEL (reference sequence). CDR3 size: 15 residues. With 4 bases clipped from V and 1 base from J, the junction kept 6 bases outside the gene matches. CDR3 in DNA: TGTGCCAGCAGCCCCCGGGCAGGGGGTAACTATGGCTACACCTTC. Protein product: CASSPRAGGNYGYTF. Full variable domain (missing parts from reference TRBV3-1 and TRBJ1-2): DTAVSQTPKYLVTQMGNDKSIKCEQNLGHDTMYWYKQDSKKFLKIMFSYNNKELIINETVPNRFSPKSPDKAHLNLHINSLELGDSAVYFCASSPRAGGNYGYTFGSGTRLTVV.